The next 10 T cell receptor beta chains were all read from a single sample in a study of T cell changes during pregnancy in multiple sclerosis (dated by TCRdb to between 2018 and 2021). The library was prepared using the immunoSEQ multiplex PCR assay. TCRdb took over this immuneACCESS table, retaining in-frame rearrangements with V and J assigned. Such tables are incomplete; in checked studies, under half of the missing clones stem from an unresolved V gene, and the remainder is unexplained. The sample table lists 70,000 to 80,000 clones, less than 90% of them with a count of one. In total, the top ten clones hold 3% to 4% of the sample. This sample comprised peripheral blood, obtained before pregnancy. These receptors were collected from a female donor with multiple sclerosis, enrolled in a pregnancy study.

This clone is a singleton in its sample. The chain couples TRBV7-9 to TRBJ2-7; D perhaps matches TRBD1 (6 bases). Germline V gene sequence: CDR1 SEHNR, CDR2 FQNEAQ (reference sequence). V dropped 4 bases and J dropped 3 bases, with 10 bases sitting between them. The CDR3 length is 13 residues. The CDR3 DNA reads as TGTGCCAGCAGCTACAGGGCCGTCTACGAGCAGTACTTC. As protein: CASSYRAVYEQYF. Full variable domain (outside the CDR3, taken from reference TRBV7-9 and TRBJ2-7): DTGVSQNPRHKITKRGQNVTFRCDPISEHNRLYWYRQTLGQGPEFLTYFQNEAQLEKSRLLSDRFSAERPKGSFSTLEIQRTEQGDSAMYLCASSYRAVYEQYFGPGTRLTVT.

The CDR3 bases are TGTGCCAGCAGCCAAGCGGCAGGGGATGGCTACACCTTC. This gives the protein CASSQAAGDGYTF. The chain employs TRBV4-2 and TRBJ1-2; a weak D match, TRBD1 (6 bases). The germline CDR1 and CDR2 sequences are LGHNA and YNFKEQ. V was cut by 1 base and J by 6 bases, with 9 bases left in between. There are 13 residues in the CDR3.

The chain joins TRBV5-1 to TRBJ2-3; TRBD2 is a possible D gene (6 bases). CDR1 and CDR2 from the germline V gene are SGHRS and YFSETQ. V was pared by 4 bases and J by 3 bases, with 21 bases between. This CDR3 spans 17 amino acids. The CDR3 DNA sequence: TGCGCCAGCAGCGCGGGGCGAGGGGCATTGGGGACAGATACGCAGTATTTT. This gives the protein CASSAGRGALGTDTQYF. Drawing the rest from reference TRBV5-1 and TRBJ2-3, the complete variable domain is KAGVTQTPRYLIKTRGQQVTLSCSPISGHRSVSWYQQTPGQGLQFLFEYFSETQRNKGNFPGRFSGRQFSNSRSEMNVSTLELGDSALYLCASSAGRGALGTDTQYFGPGTRLTVL.

This chain links TRBV2 with TRBJ2-5; a possible D gene is TRBD2 (6 bases). The V end was cut by 11 bases, the J end by 5 bases, with 21 bases between. CDR1 SNHLY and CDR2 FYNNEI come from the germline V gene. The CDR3 contains 14 residues. This CDR3 is CAGLLGSGGETQYF. As DNA, the CDR3 is TGTGCCGGCCTGTTGGGTAGCGGAGGGGAGACCCAGTACTTC.

This chain joins TRBV30 and TRBJ2-1, with TRBD1 matching over 8 bases. Germline V gene lookup returns CDR1 GTSNPN and CDR2 SVGIG (reference sequence). The ends lost 5 bases at V and 0 bases at J; junction bases unmatched: 6. The CDR3 contains 15 residues. The CDR3 loop reads CAWRRTGSSYNEQFF. The CDR3 nucleotides read TGTGCCTGGCGACGGACAGGGAGCTCCTACAATGAGCAGTTCTTC.

V and J are TRBV11-2 and TRBJ2-7; D is possibly TRBD2 (8 bases). V was cut by 6 bases and J by 2 bases, with 14 bases left in between. The CDR3 sequence is 14 residues long. The germline V gene encodes CDR1 SGHAT and CDR2 FQNNGV. CDR3 coding DNA: TGTGCCAGCAGGATTAGCGGGACAGCCTACGAGCAGTACTTC. Translation: CASRISGTAYEQYF.

V usage is TRBV6-5 and J usage is TRBJ2-5, with TRBD1 as a possible D gene (5 bases). Germline V gene lookup returns CDR1 MNHEY and CDR2 SVGAGI. The CDR3 has 14 residues. Deletions cut 3 bases from V and 0 bases from J, with 8 bases between. In nucleotides, the CDR3 is TGTGCCAGCAGTTATAACAGGCACCAAGAGACCCAGTACTTC. Its translation is CASSYNRHQETQYF.

CDR3 nucleotides: TGTGCTAGTGGTTTGGGACAGGGGGACGGCTACACCTTC. Encoded protein: CASGLGQGDGYTF. The chain employs TRBV12-5 and TRBJ1-2; TRBD1 matches 9 bases. The CDR3 is 13 residues long. The trim removed 1 base at V and 8 bases at J, leaving 2 bases unmatched. CDR1 is LGHNT, CDR2 FRNRAP, per germline. Using reference TRBV12-5 and TRBJ1-2 for the parts outside the CDR3, the full variable domain is DARVTQTPRHKVTEMGQEVTMRCQPILGHNTVFWYRQTMMQGLELLAYFRNRAPLDDSGMPKDRFSAEMPDATLATLKIQPSEPRDSAVYFCASGLGQGDGYTFGSGTRLTVV.

The chain has TRBV6-4 and TRBJ2-3; 8 nucleotides match TRBD2. The V and J ends lost 6 bases and 2 bases, in that order; junction bases with no gene match: 7. CDR1 is MRHNA and CDR2 is SNTAGT in the germline V gene. This CDR3 is built from 15 residues. DNA for the CDR3: TGTGCCAGCAGCCGAGCGGGGGTAAACACAGATACGCAGTATTTT. As protein: CASSRAGVNTDTQYF.

CDR3 residues: CASSSLLAGASYEQYF. CDR3 in DNA: TGTGCCAGTAGTAGCCTTCTAGCGGGAGCCAGCTACGAGCAGTACTTC. V is TRBV19 and J is TRBJ2-7; 10 bases match TRBD2. The J segment lost 3 bases and the V segment lost 4 bases, leaving 9 bases of the junction unmatched. The germline CDR1 and CDR2 sequences are LNHDA and SQIVND (reference sequence). The CDR3 is 16 residues long.